These 22 T cell receptor beta chains share one sample of origin, sequenced in a study of cytomegalovirus exposure and HLA in healthy donors. Here immunoSEQ multiplex PCR was the method, and the copy in TCRdb shows in-frame clones only, minus some. The table includes under 300,000 clones, approximately 86% detected once. Sequencing was performed on PBMCs. These receptors all stem from a woman aged 30 to 39 in good health and CMV-seropositive.

CDR3 sequence reads: CASSSKNTGELFF. The CDR3 coding sequence is TGCGCCAGCAGCTCCAAAAACACCGGGGAGCTGTTTTTT. The gene calls are TRBV5-1 and TRBJ2-2; D is undetermined. Trimming took 3 bases from V and 2 from J, leaving 5 bases between them. Germline CDR1 SGHRS, CDR2 YFSETQ. The CDR3 consists of 13 residues.

The chain is built from TRBV16 and TRBJ2-3; D ambiguous. The CDR3 is 16 residues long. V lost 2 bases to trimming and J lost 4 bases, with 16 bases between them. The germline V gene encodes CDR1 KGHSY and CDR2 FQNENV. CDR3 nucleotide sequence: TGTGCCAGCAGCCAAAGCCTGCATTTATACCCAGATACGCAGTATTTT. This gives the protein CASSQSLHLYPDTQYF. The whole variable domain, filled in from reference TRBV16 and TRBJ2-3, reads GEEVAQTPKHLVRGEGQKAKLYCAPIKGHSYVFWYQQVLKNEFKFLISFQNENVFDETGMPKERFSAKCLPNSPCSLEIQATKLEDSAVYFCASSQSLHLYPDTQYFGPGTRLTVL.

This sequence joins TRBV6-5 and TRBJ1-1; maybe TRBD1 (6 bases). The CDR3 has 14 amino acids. V was pared by 4 bases and J by 4 bases, with 13 bases between. Germline V gene data show CDR1 as MNHEY and CDR2 as SVGAGI. The CDR3 sequence: CASSSLGGSTEAFF. Written as DNA, the CDR3 is TGTGCCAGCAGTTCATTAGGGGGAAGCACTGAAGCTTTCTTT.

The sample holds a few counts of this clone. V and J are TRBV27 and TRBJ2-7, with 10 bases that match TRBD2. The length of the CDR3 is 16 residues. Germline CDR1 is MNHEY and CDR2 is SMNVEV (reference sequence). Unmatched junction bases numbered 5, after V lost 3 bases and J lost 0 bases. This CDR3 reads CASSLLAGVPSYEQYF. CDR3 in DNA: TGTGCCAGCAGTTTGCTAGCGGGAGTCCCCTCCTACGAGCAGTACTTC.

This clone showed up just once. This chain connects TRBV6-1 to TRBJ1-2; TRBD1 might be the D (5 bases). V was pared by 5 bases and J by 3 bases, with 7 bases between. Germline V lookup: CDR1 MNHNS, CDR2 SASEGT. The CDR3 extends over 12 amino acids. The CDR3 sequence: CASSQTDYGYTF. The CDR3 region has the DNA TGTGCCAGCAGTCAGACAGACTATGGCTACACCTTC.

V is TRBV2 and J is TRBJ2-3, with D unclear. CDR3 length: 13 amino acids. Trimming took 6 bases from V and 0 from J, leaving 7 bases between them. The germline V gene encodes CDR1 SNHLY and CDR2 FYNNEI. DNA for the CDR3: TGTGCCAGCAGGGCATTGAGCACAGATACGCAGTATTTT. This gives the protein CASRALSTDTQYF.

This clone has more than one count but fewer than ten. The rearrangement joins TRBV7-6 to TRBJ2-5; D not resolved. The CDR3 totals 12 residues. Trimming left V 0 bases short and J 4 bases short, with 3 bases between. Germline CDR1 is SGHVS and CDR2 is FNYEAQ. The CDR3 sequence is CASSLARETQYF. Here the CDR3 DNA reads TGTGCCAGCAGCTTAGCGCGAGAGACCCAGTACTTC.

The chain links TRBV18 to TRBJ1-1; 7 bases are a match to TRBD1. The CDR3 is made up of 15 amino acids. Germline assignment: CDR1 KGHSH and CDR2 LQKENI. Trimming removed 3 bases from V and 3 bases from J; junction bases left unmatched: 7. The CDR3 coding sequence is TGTGCCAGCTCACCTCGACAGGGCAGGGACACTGAAGCTTTCTTT. It encodes CASSPRQGRDTEAFF.

This rearrangement joins TRBV27 to TRBJ2-7; a weak D match, TRBD1 (5 bases). Germline values: CDR1 MNHEY, CDR2 SMNVEV (reference sequence). The CDR3 length is 14 residues. V was shortened by 3 bases and J by 2 bases, with 11 bases between the two germline ends. CDR3 region: CASSFVDKTYEQYF. The CDR3 DNA reads TGTGCCAGCAGTTTTGTGGACAAGACCTACGAGCAGTACTTC.

The chain couples TRBV30 to TRBJ1-2, with 8 positions matching TRBD1. The CDR3 is 11 amino acids. Germline CDR1 and CDR2: GTSNPN and SVGIG (reference sequence). V lost 4 bases to trimming and J lost 8 bases; unmatched junction nucleotides: 3. CDR3 residues: CAWTGGAGYTF. The CDR3 DNA reads TGTGCCTGGACAGGGGGCGCGGGCTACACCTTC.

V and J are TRBV7-6 and TRBJ2-1; 14 bases are shared with TRBD2. Germline V gene sequence: CDR1 SGHVS, CDR2 FNYEAQ. After removal of 5 bases from V and 6 bases from J, the junction contained 3 bases not matched to a gene. The length of the CDR3 is 15 residues. The CDR3 region is CASSLGTSGSNEQFF. In DNA form, the CDR3 reads TGTGCCAGCAGCCTCGGGACTAGCGGGAGCAATGAGCAGTTCTTC. The entire variable domain, with the rest obtained from reference TRBV7-6 and TRBJ2-1, is as follows: GAGVSQSPRYKVTKRGQDVALRCDPISGHVSLYWYRQALGQGPEFLTYFNYEAQQDKSGLPNDRFSAERPEGSISTLTIQRTEQRDSAMYRCASSLGTSGSNEQFFGPGTRLTVL.

The rearrangement uses TRBV7-6 and TRBJ2-5; D is perhaps TRBD2 (7 bases). There are 16 residues in the CDR3. V lost 1 base and J lost 1, with 13 bases in between. Germline V gene lookup returns CDR1 SGHVS and CDR2 FNYEAQ. CDR3 sequence (DNA): TGTGCCAGCAGCTTAGGGGGGGGGCAGACCCAAGAGACCCAGTACTTC. Protein sequence: CASSLGGGQTQETQYF.

The chain links TRBV5-1 to TRBJ2-7; 7 bases are a match to TRBD2. CDR1 is SGHRS, CDR2 YFSETQ, per germline. V trimming: 4 bases; J trimming: 1 base; junction bases outside the gene matches: 5. CDR3 length: 14 residues. The CDR3 DNA follows: TGCGCCAGCAGCGAGACTAGCCCGTCCTACGAGCAGTACTTC. Translated, it gives CASSETSPSYEQYF.

The CDR3 nucleotides read TGTGCCAGCAGAATAGCGGGAGCCACAGATACGCAGTATTTT. As protein: CASRIAGATDTQYF. The chain combines TRBV28 with TRBJ2-3; 9 positions agree with TRBD2. This CDR3 has 14 amino acids. J was trimmed by 2 bases and V by 6 bases; bases with no gene match: 3. Germline V gives CDR1 MDHEN, CDR2 SYDVKM.

The rearrangement links TRBV15 to TRBJ2-7; the match to TRBD2 covers 14 bases. V was pared by 5 bases and J by 7 bases, with 7 bases of the junction left unmatched. Germline V lookup: CDR1 LNHNV, CDR2 YYDKDF (reference sequence). This CDR3 is 15 amino acids long. CDR3 amino acids: CATSERLAGGREQYF. The CDR3 DNA reads as TGTGCCACCAGCGAAAGACTAGCGGGAGGGAGGGAGCAGTACTTC.

The rearrangement links TRBV18 to TRBJ2-5, with 7 bases fitting TRBD2. The CDR3 spans 16 residues. J was trimmed by 2 bases and V by 1 base; bases with no gene match: 7. Germline V gene sequence: CDR1 KGHSH, CDR2 LQKENI. The CDR3 protein is CASSPRPLASQETQYF. The CDR3 nucleotides read TGTGCCAGCTCACCACGCCCACTAGCGTCTCAAGAGACCCAGTACTTC.

This clone was recorded only once. The CDR3 is CASSREAAPGNTIYF. CDR3 nucleotides: TGTGCCAGCAGCCGAGAAGCTGCTCCCGGAAACACCATATATTTT. The chain is built from TRBV7-2 and TRBJ1-3; no firm D call. The ends were cut back, 5 bases at V and 4 bases at J, with 15 bases in the middle. This CDR3 is built from 15 residues. The germline gives CDR1 SGHTA, CDR2 FQGNSA.

The chain joins TRBV5-1 to TRBJ2-3, with TRBD2 as a possible D gene (5 bases). Per germline, CDR1 SGHRS and CDR2 YFSETQ. The CDR3 length is 13 residues. V shed 4 bases and J shed 1 base, with 7 bases lying between them. CDR3 DNA: TGCGCCAGCAGCGTTAGCGGCACAGATACGCAGTATTTT. Residues: CASSVSGTDTQYF.

V and J are TRBV27 and TRBJ2-1, with 7 bases matching TRBD2. The CDR3 length is 13 residues. From germline, CDR1 is MNHEY and CDR2 SMNVEV (reference sequence). After removal of 3 bases from V and 6 bases from J, the junction contained 2 bases not matched to a gene. CDR3: CASSFGGGNEQFF. CDR3 DNA sequence: TGTGCCAGCAGTTTCGGCGGGGGCAATGAGCAGTTCTTC.

The gene calls are TRBV5-1 and TRBJ1-5, with D possibly TRBD1 on 5 matching bases. The V gene lost 3 bases and the J gene lost 4 bases, with 11 bases spanning the gap. The CDR3 totals 14 residues. Germline V gene lookup returns CDR1 SGHRS and CDR2 YFSETQ. Here the CDR3 reads CASSYQGGNQPQHF. The CDR3 DNA reads TGCGCCAGCAGCTACCAGGGAGGTAATCAGCCCCAGCATTTT.

This chain connects TRBV4-1 to TRBJ2-2; D remains unclear. V dropped 4 bases and J dropped 1 base, with 13 bases sitting between them. Looked up from germline, CDR1 is MGHRA and CDR2 is YSYEKL. The CDR3 length is 16 residues. The CDR3 loop reads CASSPPTTLNTGELFF. The CDR3 DNA sequence: TGCGCCAGCAGCCCTCCGACAACCCTGAACACCGGGGAGCTGTTTTTT.

Of note for this clone: One junction end disagrees with the germline gene, perhaps due to a read error. The chain has TRBV7-7 and TRBJ1-4; D might be TRBD1 (5 bases). Germline V gene lookup returns CDR1 SSHAT and CDR2 FNYEAQ (reference sequence). The CDR3 is 15 residues long. CDR3 sequence (DNA): TGTGCTAGCAGCTTAGTTCGGGGGTTAGGCGAAAAACTGTTTTTT. Translating gives CASSLVRGLGEKLFF. Combining the CDR3 with reference TRBV7-7 and TRBJ1-4 gives the whole variable domain GAGVSQSPRYKVTKRGQDVTLRCDPISSHATLYWYQQALGQGPEFLTYFNYEAQPDKSGLPSDRFSAERPEGSISTLTIQRTEQRDSAMYRCASSLVRGLGEKLFFGSGTQLSVL.